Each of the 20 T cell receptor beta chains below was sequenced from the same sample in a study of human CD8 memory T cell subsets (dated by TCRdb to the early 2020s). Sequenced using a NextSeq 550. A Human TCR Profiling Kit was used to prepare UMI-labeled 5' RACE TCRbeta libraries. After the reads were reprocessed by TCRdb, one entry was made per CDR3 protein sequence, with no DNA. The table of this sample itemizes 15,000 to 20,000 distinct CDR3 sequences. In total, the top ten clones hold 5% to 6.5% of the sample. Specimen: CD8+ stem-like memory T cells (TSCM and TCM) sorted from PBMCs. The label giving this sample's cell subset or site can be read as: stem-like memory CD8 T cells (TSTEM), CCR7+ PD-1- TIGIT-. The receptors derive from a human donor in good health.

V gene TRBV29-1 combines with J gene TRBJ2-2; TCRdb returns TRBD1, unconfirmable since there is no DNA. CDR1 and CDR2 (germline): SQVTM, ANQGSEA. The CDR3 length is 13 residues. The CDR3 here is CSVRPVPTGELFF.

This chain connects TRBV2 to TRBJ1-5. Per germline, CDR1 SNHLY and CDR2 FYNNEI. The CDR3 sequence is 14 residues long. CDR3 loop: CASSVEGVDQPQHF.

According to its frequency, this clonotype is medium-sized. The CDR3 sequence is CASSLFDSEAFF. This chain uses TRBV7-9 with TRBJ1-1. The CDR3 contains 12 residues. CDR1 and CDR2 (germline): SEHNR, FQNEAQ (reference sequence).

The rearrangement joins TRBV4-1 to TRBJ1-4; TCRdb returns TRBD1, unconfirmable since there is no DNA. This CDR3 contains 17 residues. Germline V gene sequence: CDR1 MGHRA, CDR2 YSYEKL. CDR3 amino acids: CASSQDRSLGQEEKLFF.

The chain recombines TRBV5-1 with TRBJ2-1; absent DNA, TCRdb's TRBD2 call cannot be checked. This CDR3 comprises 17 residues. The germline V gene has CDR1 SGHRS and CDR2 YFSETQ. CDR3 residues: CASSLGGSLGSYNEQFF.

The CDR3: CASSPGVRETQYF. The chain links TRBV7-2 to TRBJ2-5; TCRdb picks TRBD1, but there is no DNA to check that call. Germline V gives CDR1 SGHTA, CDR2 FQGNSA. There are 13 residues in the CDR3.

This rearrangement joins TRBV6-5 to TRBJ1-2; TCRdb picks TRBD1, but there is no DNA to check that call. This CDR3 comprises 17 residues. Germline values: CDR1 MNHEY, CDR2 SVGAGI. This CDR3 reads CASSYYSSGQGPEGYTF.

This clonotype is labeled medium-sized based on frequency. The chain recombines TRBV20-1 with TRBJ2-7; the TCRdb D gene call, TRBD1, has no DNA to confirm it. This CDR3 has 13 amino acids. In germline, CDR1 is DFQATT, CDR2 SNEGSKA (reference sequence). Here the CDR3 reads CSARDRGRYEQYF.

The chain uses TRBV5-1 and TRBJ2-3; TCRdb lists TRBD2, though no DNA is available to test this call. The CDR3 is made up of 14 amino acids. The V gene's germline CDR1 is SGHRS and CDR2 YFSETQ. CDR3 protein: CASSPGLVRDTQYF. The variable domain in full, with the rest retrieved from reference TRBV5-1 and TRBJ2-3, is KAGVTQTPRYLIKTRGQQVTLSCSPISGHRSVSWYQQTPGQGLQFLFEYFSETQRNKGNFPGRFSGRQFSNSRSEMNVSTLELGDSALYLCASSPGLVRDTQYFGPGTRLTVL.

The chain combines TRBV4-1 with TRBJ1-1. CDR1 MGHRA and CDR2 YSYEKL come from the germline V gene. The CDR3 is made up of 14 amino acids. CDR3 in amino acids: CASSQGDRNTEAFF.

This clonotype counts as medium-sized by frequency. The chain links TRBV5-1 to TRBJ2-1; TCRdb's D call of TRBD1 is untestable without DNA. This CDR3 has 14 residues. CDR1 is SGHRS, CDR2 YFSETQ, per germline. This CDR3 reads CASSSTGPYNEQFF.

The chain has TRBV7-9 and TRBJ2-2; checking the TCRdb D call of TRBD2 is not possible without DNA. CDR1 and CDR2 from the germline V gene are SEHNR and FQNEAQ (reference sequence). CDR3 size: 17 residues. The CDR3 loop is CASSLGVSGENTGELFF.

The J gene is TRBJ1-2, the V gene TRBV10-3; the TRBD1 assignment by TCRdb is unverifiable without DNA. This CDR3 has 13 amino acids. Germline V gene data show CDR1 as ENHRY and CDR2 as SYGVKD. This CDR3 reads CAISEGGVYGYTF.

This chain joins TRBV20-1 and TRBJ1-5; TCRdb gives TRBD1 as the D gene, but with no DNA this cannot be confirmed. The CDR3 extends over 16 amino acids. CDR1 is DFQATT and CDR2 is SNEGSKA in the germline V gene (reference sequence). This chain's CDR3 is CSARAYRQDLDQPQHF.

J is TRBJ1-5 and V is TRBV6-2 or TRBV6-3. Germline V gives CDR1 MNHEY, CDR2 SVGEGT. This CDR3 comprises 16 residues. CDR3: CASSYGGRVGNQPQHF.

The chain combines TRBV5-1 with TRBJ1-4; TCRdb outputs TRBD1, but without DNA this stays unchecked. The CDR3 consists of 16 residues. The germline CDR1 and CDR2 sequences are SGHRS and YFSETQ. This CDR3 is CASSLSLGRGNEKLFF. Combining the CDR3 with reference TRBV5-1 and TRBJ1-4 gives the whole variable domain KAGVTQTPRYLIKTRGQQVTLSCSPISGHRSVSWYQQTPGQGLQFLFEYFSETQRNKGNFPGRFSGRQFSNSRSEMNVSTLELGDSALYLCASSLSLGRGNEKLFFGSGTQLSVL.

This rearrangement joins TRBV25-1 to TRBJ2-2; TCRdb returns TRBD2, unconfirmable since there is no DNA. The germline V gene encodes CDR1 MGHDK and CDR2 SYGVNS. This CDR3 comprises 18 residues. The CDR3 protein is CASSEMGLAGGLDGELFF.

The CDR3 loop reads CASSPNLAGAYNEQFF. The rearrangement links TRBV7-8 to TRBJ2-1; TCRdb indicates TRBD2, and absent DNA this call remains unverified. Germline values: CDR1 SGHVS, CDR2 FQNEAQ. The CDR3 spans 16 residues.

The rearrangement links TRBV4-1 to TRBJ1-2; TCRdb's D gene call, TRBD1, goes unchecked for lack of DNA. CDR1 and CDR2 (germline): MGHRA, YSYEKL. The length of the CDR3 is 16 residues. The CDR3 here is CASSQDEGRYNYGYTF.

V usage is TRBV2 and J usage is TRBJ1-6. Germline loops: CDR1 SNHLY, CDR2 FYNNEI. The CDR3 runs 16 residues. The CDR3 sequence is CASSEAVAQVGSPLHF.